The 5 T cell receptor beta chains below come from one sample, sequenced in a study of T-cell reconstitution after alpha-beta-depleted transplantation in children. As it was prepared, the TCRbeta library received unique molecular identifiers. Via MiXCR, TCRdb re-called the PCR reads, giving one row per CDR3 protein. The repertoire holds approximately 200,000 distinct CDR3 sequences, with more than 14% as singletons. The sample here was PBMCs from the stem cell graft donor, taken from the stem cell graft. All receptors come from a human donor who donated a stem cell graft to a child with acute lymphoblastic leukemia.

The chain couples TRBV5-1 to TRBJ2-5, with D possibly being TRBD2 (5 bases). Trimming stripped 3 bases from V and 2 bases from J, with 11 bases between. The germline V gene encodes CDR1 SGHRS and CDR2 YFSETQ. CDR3 length equals 14 residues. The CDR3 sequence: CASSWSGMQETQYF. DNA for the CDR3: TGCGCCAGCAGCTGGTCCGGGATGCAAGAGACCCAGTACTTC.

This clonotype occurred many times. J is TRBJ2-3 and V is TRBV27; no clear D gene. The CDR3 is made up of 13 amino acids. Germline V CDR1 and CDR2: MNHEY, SMNVEV (reference sequence). Trimming removed 2 bases at V and 4 bases at J, with 7 bases between. The CDR3 nucleotides read TGTGCCAGCAGTTTAAATCCCTCAGATACGCAGTATTTT. This translates into CASSLNPSDTQYF.

This clonotype has ten or more counts. The chain joins TRBV5-1 to TRBJ2-1; TRBD2 matches 7 bases. The germline V gene encodes CDR1 SGHRS and CDR2 YFSETQ. V shed 3 bases and J 6 bases; nucleotides not matched to a gene: 9. There are 15 residues in the CDR3. CDR3 sequence reads: CASSSRGLEGNEQFF. The CDR3 DNA reads TGCGCCAGCAGCTCCCGAGGACTAGAGGGCAATGAGCAGTTCTTC.

The sample holds a few counts of this clonotype. This chain's CDR3 is CASTQREDETQYF. CDR3 bases: TGTGCCAGCACTCAGCGGGAGGATGAGACCCAGTACTTC. This chain links TRBV13 with TRBJ2-5; 9 bases agree with TRBD2. Germline CDR1 and CDR2: PRHDT and FYEKMQ (reference sequence). CDR3 length: 13 residues. V lost 7 bases, J lost 5 bases, and 5 bases stayed unmatched.

This rearrangement joins TRBV6-2 or TRBV6-3 to TRBJ2-3; D unresolved. Deletions cut 2 bases from V and 5 bases from J, with 8 bases between. CDR1 MNHEY and CDR2 SVGEGT come from the germline V gene. The CDR3 extends over 13 amino acids. The CDR3 coding sequence is TGTGCCAGCAGTTACGCAGAGCTAGATACGCAGTATTTT. The encoded protein is CASSYAELDTQYF.